This T cell receptor beta chain was profiled in a study of T cells in Graves' hyperthyroidism and ophthalmopathy. Whole-study results and caveats: Blood also showed most of the thyroid clonotypes that were expanded above 0.001.

Template material for amplifying TCR beta CDR3 regions consisted of RNA transcripts. The TCR CDR3 was amplified in a first-round RT-PCR using the HTBI primer set. TCRdb recomputed calls from the multiplex PCR reads with MiXCR, one row per CDR3 protein. The table shows approximately 400,000 distinct CDR3 sequences, with about 15% occurring only once. Ten or more counts support this clonotype. Its antigen remains unknown. The germline gives CDR1 LGHDT, CDR2 YNNKEL (reference sequence). The V gene lost 4 bases and the J gene lost 1 base, with 13 bases spanning the gap. This CDR3 contains 15 residues. V is TRBV3-1 and J is TRBJ1-1; possible D gene TRBD1, 6 bases. Material for sequencing was blood. The clonotype comes from an older woman with Graves' hyperthyroidism. DNA of the CDR3: TGTGCCAGCAGCCCTTTTAGGACAGCGAACACTGAAGCTTTCTTT. Protein product: CASSPFRTANTEAFF.